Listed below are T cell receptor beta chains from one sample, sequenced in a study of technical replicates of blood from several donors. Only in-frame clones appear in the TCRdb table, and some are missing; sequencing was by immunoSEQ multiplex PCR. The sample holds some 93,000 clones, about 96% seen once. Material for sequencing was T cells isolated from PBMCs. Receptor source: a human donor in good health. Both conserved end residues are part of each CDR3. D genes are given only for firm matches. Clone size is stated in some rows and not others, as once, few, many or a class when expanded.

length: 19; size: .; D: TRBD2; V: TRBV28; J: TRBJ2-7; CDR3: CASSLTGTSGRVLEDEQYF; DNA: TGTGCCAGCAGTTTAACCGGGACTAGCGGGAGGGTTTTAGAAGACGAGCAGTACTTC
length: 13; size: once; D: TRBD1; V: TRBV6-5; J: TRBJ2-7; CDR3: CASSDRPRYEQYF; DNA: TGTGCCAGTTCGGACAGGCCGCGGTACGAGCAGTACTTC
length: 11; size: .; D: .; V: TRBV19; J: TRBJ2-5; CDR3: CASRDFETQYF; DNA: TGTGCCAGCCGGGACTTTGAGACCCAGTACTTC
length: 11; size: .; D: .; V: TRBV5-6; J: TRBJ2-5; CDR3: CASSLLETQYF; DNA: TGTGCCAGCAGCTTACTAGAGACCCAGTACTTC
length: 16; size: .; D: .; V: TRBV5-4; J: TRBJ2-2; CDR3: CASRFAGTLNTGELFF; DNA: TGTGCCAGCAGATTCGCGGGGACCTTGAACACCGGGGAGCTGTTTTTT
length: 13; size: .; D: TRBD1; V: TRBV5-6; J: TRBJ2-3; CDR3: CASSLTGADTQYF; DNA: TGTGCCAGCAGCTTGACAGGGGCAGATACGCAGTATTTT
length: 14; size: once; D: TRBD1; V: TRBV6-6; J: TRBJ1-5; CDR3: CASSPQGAEQPQHF; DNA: TGTGCCAGCAGTCCACAGGGGGCGGAACAGCCCCAGCATTTT
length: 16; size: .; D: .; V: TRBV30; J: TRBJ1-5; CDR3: CAWTFGGIQGNQPQHF; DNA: TGTGCCTGGACCTTCGGGGGTATCCAGGGCAATCAGCCCCAGCATTTT
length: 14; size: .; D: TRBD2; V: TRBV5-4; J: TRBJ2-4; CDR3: CASSHPGGENIQYF; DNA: TGTGCCAGCAGCCACCCCGGGGGGGAAAACATTCAGTACTTC
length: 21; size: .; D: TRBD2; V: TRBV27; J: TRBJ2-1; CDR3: CASSLTPRASGLTSSYNEQFF; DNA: TGTGCCAGCAGTTTGACCCCTAGGGCTAGCGGGCTTACCAGCTCCTACAATGAGCAGTTCTTC
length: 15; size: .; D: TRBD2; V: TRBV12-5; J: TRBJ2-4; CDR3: CASGTFRGDGAIQYF; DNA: TGTGCTAGTGGAACTTTCCGGGGGGACGGTGCCATTCAGTACTTC
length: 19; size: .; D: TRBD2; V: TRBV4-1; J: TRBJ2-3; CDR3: CASSQVRSSGGRDTDTQYF; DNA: TGCGCCAGCAGCCAAGTTCGTTCTAGCGGAGGGAGAGACACAGATACGCAGTATTTT
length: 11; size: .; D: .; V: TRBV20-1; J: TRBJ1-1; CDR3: CSARGLTEAFF; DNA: TGCAGTGCTAGGGGGCTCACTGAAGCTTTCTTT
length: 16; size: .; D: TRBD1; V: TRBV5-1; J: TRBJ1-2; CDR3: CASSSGQGDVFYGYTF; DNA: TGCGCCAGCAGCTCCGGACAGGGTGATGTATTCTATGGCTACACCTTC
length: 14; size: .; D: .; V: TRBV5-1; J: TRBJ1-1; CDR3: CASSLEGGRYEAFF; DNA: TGCGCCAGCAGCTTGGAGGGGGGGAGATATGAAGCTTTCTTT
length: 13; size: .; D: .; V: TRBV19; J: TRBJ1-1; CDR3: CASRRDGNTEAFF; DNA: TGTGCCAGTAGGCGGGACGGGAACACTGAAGCTTTCTTT
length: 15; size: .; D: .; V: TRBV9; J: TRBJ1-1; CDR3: CASSPHLPRGTEAFF; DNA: TGTGCCAGCAGCCCCCACCTCCCCCGGGGCACTGAAGCTTTCTTT
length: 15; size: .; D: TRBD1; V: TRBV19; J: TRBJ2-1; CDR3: CASIPLGQPGNEQFF; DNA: TGTGCCAGTATTCCCTTGGGACAGCCTGGCAATGAGCAGTTCTTC
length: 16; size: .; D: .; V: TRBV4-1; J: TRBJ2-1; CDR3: CASSRGLLAGDNEQFF; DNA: TGCGCCAGCAGCCGAGGATTACTAGCCGGGGACAATGAGCAGTTCTTC
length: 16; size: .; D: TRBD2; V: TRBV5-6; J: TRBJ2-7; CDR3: CASSFGGRVRSYEQYF; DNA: TGTGCCAGCAGCTTCGGGGGGAGGGTGCGCTCCTACGAGCAGTACTTC
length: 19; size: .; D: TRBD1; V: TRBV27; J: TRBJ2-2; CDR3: CASSPRIASDRGLTGELFF; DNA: TGTGCCAGCAGTCCCCGAATAGCGTCCGACAGGGGGCTAACCGGGGAGCTGTTTTTT
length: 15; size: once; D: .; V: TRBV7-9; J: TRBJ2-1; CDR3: CASTYVLPSPNEQFF; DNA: TGTGCCAGCACTTACGTCTTACCTAGTCCCAATGAGCAGTTCTTC
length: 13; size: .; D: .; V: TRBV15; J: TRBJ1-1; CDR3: CATSRDLGTEAFF; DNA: TGTGCCACCAGCAGAGATCTTGGGACAGAAGCTTTCTTT
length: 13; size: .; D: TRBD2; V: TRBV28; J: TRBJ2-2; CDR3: CASTSGRGGELFF; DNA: TGTGCCAGCACTAGCGGGAGGGGAGGGGAGCTGTTTTTT
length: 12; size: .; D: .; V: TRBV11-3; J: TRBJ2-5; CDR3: CASAGGRETQYF; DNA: TGTGCCAGCGCCGGGGGGCGGGAGACCCAGTACTTC